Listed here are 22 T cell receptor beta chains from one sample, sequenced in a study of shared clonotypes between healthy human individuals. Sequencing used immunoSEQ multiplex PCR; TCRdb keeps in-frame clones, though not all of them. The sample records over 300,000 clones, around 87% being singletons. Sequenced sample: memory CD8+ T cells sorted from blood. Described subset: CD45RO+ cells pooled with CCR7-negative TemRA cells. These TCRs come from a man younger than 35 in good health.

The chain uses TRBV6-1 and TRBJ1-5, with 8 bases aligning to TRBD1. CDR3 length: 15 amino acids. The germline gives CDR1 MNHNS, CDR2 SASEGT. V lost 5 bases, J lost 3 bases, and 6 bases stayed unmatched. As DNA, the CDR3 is TGTGCCAGCAGTCCACAGGGGGAAAACAATCAGCCCCAGCATTTT. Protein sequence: CASSPQGENNQPQHF.

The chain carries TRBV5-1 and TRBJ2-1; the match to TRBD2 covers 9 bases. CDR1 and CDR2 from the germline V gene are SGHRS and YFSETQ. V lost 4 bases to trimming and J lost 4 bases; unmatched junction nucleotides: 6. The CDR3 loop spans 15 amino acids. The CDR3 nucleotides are TGCGCCAGCAGCGCAGCGGGGGGCGTTTACAATGAGCAGTTCTTC. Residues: CASSAAGGVYNEQFF.

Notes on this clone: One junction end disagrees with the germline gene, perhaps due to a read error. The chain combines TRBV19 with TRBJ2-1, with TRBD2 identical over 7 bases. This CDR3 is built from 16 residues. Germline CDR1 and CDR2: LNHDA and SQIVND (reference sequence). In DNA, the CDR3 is TGTGCCAGTAGTATAGATATCCCGGCTAGCGGAAGTAGTCCCGTCTTC. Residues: CASSIDIPASGSSPVF.

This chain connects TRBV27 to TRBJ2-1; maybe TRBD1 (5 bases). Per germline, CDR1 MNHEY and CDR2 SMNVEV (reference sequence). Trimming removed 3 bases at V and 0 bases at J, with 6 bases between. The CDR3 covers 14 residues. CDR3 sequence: CASSFDSSYNEQFF. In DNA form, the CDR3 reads TGTGCCAGCAGTTTTGACAGCTCCTACAATGAGCAGTTCTTC.

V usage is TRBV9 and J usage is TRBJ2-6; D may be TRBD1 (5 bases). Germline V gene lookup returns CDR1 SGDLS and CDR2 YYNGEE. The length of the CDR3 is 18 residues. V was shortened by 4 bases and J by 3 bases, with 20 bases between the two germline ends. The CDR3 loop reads CASSLLRDAGLGANVLTF. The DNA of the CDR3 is TGTGCCAGCAGCCTCTTACGAGACGCAGGGCTTGGGGCCAACGTCCTGACTTTC.

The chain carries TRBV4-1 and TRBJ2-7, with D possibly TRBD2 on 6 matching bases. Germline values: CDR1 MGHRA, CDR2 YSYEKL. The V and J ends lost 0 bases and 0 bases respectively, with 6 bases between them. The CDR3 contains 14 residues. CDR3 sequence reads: CASSQDSGSYEQYF. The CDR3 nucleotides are TGCGCCAGCAGCCAAGATAGCGGCTCCTACGAGCAGTACTTC.

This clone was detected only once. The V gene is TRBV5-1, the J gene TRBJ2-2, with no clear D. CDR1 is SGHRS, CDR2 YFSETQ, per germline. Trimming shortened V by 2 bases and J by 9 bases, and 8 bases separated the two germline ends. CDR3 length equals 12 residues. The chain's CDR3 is CASSFSQWELFF. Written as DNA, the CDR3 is TGCGCCAGCAGCTTTAGTCAGTGGGAGCTGTTTTTT.

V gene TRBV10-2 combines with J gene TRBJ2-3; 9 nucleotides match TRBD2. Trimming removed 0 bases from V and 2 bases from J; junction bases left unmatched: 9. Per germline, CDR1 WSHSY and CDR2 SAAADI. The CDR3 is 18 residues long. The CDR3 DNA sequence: TGCGCCAGCAGTGAGTCCAGTCGACTAGCGGTGTACACAGATACGCAGTATTTT. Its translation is CASSESSRLAVYTDTQYF.

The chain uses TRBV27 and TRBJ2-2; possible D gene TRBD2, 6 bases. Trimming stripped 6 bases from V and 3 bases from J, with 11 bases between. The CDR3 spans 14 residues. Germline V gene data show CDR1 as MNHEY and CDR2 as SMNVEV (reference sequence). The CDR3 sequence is CASSPGRYTGELFF. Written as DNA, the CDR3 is TGTGCCAGCAGCCCGGGGAGGTACACCGGGGAGCTGTTTTTT.

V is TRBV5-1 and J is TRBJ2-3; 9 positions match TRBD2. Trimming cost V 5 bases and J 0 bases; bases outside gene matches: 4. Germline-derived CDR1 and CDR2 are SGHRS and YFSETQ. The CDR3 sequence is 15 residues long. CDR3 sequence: CASRPSGGSTDTQYF. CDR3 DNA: TGCGCCAGCAGACCGAGCGGGGGGAGCACAGATACGCAGTATTTT.

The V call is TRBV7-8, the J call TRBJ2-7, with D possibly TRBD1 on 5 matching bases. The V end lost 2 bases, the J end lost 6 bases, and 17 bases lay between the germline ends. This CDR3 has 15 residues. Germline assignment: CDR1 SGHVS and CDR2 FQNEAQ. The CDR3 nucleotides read TGTGCCAGCAGCTTACTGGGGCAGGGCTTGGGCGAGCAGTACTTC. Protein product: CASSLLGQGLGEQYF. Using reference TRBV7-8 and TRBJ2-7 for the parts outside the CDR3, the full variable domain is GAGVSQSPRYKVAKRGQDVALRCDPISGHVSLFWYQQALGQGPEFLTYFQNEAQLDKSGLPSDRFFAERPEGSVSTLKIQRTQQEDSAVYLCASSLLGQGLGEQYFGPGTRLTVT.

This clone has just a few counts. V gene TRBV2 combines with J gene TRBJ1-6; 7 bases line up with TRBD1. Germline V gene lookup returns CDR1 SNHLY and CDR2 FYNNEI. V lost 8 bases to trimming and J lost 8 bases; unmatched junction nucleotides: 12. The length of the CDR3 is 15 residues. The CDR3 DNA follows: TGTGCCAGCCATACCCGGGACAGAACGGATTCACCCCTCCACTTT. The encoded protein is CASHTRDRTDSPLHF.

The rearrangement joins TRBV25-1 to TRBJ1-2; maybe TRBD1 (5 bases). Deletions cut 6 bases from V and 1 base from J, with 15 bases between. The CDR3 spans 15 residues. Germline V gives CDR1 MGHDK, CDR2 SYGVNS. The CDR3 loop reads CASRGRQGYNYGYTF. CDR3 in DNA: TGTGCCAGCAGGGGCCGCCAGGGCTATAACTATGGCTACACCTTC.

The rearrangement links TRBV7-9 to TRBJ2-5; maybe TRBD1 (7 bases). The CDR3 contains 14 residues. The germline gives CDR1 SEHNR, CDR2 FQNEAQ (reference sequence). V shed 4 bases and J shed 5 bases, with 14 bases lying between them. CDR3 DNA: TGTGCCAGCAGCTATGGAGGGGGCCAGGAGACCCAGTACTTC. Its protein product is CASSYGGGQETQYF.

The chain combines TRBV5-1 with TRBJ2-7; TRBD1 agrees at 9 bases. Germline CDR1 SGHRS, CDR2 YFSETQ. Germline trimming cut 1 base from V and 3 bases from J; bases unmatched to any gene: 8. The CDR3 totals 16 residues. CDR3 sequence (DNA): TGCGCCAGCAGCTTGTATCCGGGACAGGGTTTCTACGAGCAGTACTTC. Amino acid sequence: CASSLYPGQGFYEQYF.

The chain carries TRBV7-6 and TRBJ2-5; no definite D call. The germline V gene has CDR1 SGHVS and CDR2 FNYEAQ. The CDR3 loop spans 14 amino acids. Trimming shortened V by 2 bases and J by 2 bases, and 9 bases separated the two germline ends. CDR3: CASSLLIAQETQYF. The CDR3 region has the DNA TGTGCCAGCAGCTTATTGATAGCTCAAGAGACCCAGTACTTC.

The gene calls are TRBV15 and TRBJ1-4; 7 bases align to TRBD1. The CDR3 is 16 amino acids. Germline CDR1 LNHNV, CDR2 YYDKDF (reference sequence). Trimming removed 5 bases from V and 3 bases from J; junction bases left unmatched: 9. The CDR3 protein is CATSRRGGASNEKLFF. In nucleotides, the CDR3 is TGTGCCACCAGCCGCAGGGGGGGCGCTTCTAATGAAAAACTGTTTTTT.

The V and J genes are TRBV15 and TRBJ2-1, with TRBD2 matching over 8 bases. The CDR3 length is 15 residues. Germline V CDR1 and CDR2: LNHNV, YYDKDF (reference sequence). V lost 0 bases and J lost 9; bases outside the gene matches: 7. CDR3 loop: CATSRDPGLGSEQFF. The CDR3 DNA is TGTGCCACCAGCAGAGATCCGGGACTAGGTAGTGAGCAGTTCTTC.

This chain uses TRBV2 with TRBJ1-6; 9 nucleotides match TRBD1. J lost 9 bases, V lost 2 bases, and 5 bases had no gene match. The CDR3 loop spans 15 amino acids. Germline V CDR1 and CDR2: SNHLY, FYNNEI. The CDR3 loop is CASSELGQGISPLHF. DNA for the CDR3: TGTGCCAGCAGTGAACTGGGACAGGGCATTTCACCCCTCCACTTT.

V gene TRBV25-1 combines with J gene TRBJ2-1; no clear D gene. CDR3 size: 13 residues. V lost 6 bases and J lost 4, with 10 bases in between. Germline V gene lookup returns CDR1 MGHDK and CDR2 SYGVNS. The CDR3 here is CASRLSLYNEQFF. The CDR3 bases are TGTGCCAGCAGGCTTTCACTTTACAATGAGCAGTTCTTC.

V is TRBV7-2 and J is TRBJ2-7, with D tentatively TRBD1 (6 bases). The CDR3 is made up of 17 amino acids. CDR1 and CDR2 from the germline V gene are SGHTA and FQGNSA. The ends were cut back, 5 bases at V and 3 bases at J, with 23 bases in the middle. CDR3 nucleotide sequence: TGTGCCAGCAGCCCTCGGACAGAAAGCTTTGGATTCTACGAGCAGTACTTC. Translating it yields CASSPRTESFGFYEQYF.

The CDR3 sequence is CASSLSTGATEAFF. CDR3 in DNA: TGTGCCAGCAGTTTATCCACCGGGGCCACTGAAGCTTTCTTT. The J gene is TRBJ1-1, the V gene TRBV28; weak D call: TRBD1 (5 bases). Looked up from germline, CDR1 is MDHEN and CDR2 is SYDVKM. V gave up 1 base and J gave up 4 bases, with 10 bases separating them. This CDR3 region has 14 residues.